The clone carrying this T cell receptor beta chain was detected many times. Individually, cDNA molecules had unique molecular identifiers attached to them. A single record per CDR3 protein comes from TCRdb applying MiXCR to the 5' RACE reads. Among roughly 67,000 distinct CDR3 sequences listed, 9% to 15% were seen once. This entry belongs to a study of early T cells in non-severe SARS-CoV-2 infection. The CDR3 length is 11 residues. Trimming cost V 3 bases and J 14 bases, with 11 bases left between them. The germline V gene encodes CDR1 ENHRY and CDR2 SYGVKD. Sequencing was performed on whole blood. The chain couples TRBV10-3 to TRBJ2-1, with D maybe TRBD2 (5 bases). This receptor was obtained from an adult who was a healthcare worker with PCR-confirmed SARS-CoV-2 infection or an uninfected control (not recorded which). CDR3 loop: CAISETRSKFF. Written as DNA, the CDR3 is TGTGCCATCAGTGAAACTAGATCGAAGTTCTTC.